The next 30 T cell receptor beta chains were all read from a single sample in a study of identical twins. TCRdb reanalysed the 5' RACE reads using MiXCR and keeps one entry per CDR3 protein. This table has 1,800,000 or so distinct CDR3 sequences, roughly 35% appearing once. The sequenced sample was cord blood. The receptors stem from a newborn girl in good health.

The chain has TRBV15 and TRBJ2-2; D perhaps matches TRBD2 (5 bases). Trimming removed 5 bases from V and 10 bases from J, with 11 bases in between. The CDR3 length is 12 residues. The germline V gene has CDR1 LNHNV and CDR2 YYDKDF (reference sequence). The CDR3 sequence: CATSLDFMELFF. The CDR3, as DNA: TGTGCCACCAGCCTGGACTTCATGGAGCTGTTTTTT.

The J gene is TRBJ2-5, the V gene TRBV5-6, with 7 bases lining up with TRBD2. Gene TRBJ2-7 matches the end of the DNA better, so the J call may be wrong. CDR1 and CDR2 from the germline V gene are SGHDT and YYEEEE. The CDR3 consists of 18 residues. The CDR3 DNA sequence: TGTGCCAGCAGCACCCGAGGTAGCGGGCGTCTCTACCCCTACGAGCAGTACTTC. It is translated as CASSTRGSGRLYPYEQYF.

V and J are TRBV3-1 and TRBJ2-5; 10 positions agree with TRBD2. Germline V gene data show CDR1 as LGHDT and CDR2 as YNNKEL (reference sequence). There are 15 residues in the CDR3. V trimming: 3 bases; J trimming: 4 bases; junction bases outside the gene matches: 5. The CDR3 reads CASSQETSGVETQYF. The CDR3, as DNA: TGTGCCAGCAGCCAGGAAACTAGCGGGGTAGAGACCCAGTACTTC.

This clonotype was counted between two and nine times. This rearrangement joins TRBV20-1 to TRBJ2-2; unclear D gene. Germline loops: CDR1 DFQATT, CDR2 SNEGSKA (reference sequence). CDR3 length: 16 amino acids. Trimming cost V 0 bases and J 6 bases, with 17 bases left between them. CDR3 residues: CSARDWPGRASGELFF. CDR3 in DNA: TGCAGTGCTAGAGATTGGCCAGGCCGAGCGTCCGGGGAGCTGTTTTTT.

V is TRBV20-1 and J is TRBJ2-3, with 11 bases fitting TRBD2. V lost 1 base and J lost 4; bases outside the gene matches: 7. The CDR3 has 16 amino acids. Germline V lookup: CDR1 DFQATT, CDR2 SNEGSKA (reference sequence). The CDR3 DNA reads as TGCAGTGCTAGAGTACCTAGCGGGGGGTTATCAGATACGCAGTATTTT. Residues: CSARVPSGGLSDTQYF.

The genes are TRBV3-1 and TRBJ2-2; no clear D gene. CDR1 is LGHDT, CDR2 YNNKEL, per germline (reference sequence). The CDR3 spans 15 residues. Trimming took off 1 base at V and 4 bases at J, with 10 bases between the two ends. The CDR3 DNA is TGTGCCAGCAGCCAAGGACCCCTGGGCACCGGGGAGCTGTTTTTT. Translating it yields CASSQGPLGTGELFF. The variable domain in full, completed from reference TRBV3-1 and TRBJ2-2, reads DTAVSQTPKYLVTQMGNDKSIKCEQNLGHDTMYWYKQDSKKFLKIMFSYNNKELIINETVPNRFSPKSPDKAHLNLHINSLELGDSAVYFCASSQGPLGTGELFFGEGSRLTVL.

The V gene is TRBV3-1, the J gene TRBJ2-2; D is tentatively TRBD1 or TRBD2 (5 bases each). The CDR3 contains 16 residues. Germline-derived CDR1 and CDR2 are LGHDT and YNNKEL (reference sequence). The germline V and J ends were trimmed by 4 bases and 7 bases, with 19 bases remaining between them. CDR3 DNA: TGTGCCAGCAGCCCGACGGGACCCCGGTCCGGCGGGGAGCTGTTTTTT. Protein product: CASSPTGPRSGGELFF.

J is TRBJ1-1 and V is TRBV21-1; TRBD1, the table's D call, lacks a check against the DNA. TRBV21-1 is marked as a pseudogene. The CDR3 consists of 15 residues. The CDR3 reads CASRPPDREDTEAFF. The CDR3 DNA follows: TGTGCCAGCAGACCACCGGACAGGGAGGACACTGAAGCTTTCTTT.

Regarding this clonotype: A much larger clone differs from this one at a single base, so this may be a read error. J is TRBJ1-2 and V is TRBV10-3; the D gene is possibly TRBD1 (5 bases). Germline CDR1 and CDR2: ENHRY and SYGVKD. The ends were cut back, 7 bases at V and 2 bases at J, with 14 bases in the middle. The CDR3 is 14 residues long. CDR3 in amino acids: CAINGRGLNYGYTF. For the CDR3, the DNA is TGTGCCATCAACGGACGGGGGTTAAACTATGGCTACACCTTC.

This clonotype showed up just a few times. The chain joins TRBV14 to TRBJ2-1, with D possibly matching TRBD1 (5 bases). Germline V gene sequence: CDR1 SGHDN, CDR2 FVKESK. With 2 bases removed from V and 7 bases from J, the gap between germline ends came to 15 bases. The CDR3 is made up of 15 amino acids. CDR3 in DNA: TGTGCCAGCAGCCAAAACCCGACAAAGGGGAATGAGCAGTTCTTC. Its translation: CASSQNPTKGNEQFF.

CDR3 coding DNA: TGTGCCAGCAGCCCTTACCCCACAGATACGCAGTATTTT. Amino acid sequence: CASSPYPTDTQYF. This sequence joins TRBV5-4 and TRBJ2-3; D unresolved. The CDR3 loop spans 13 amino acids. Germline V gene sequence: CDR1 SGHNT, CDR2 YYREEE (reference sequence). With 4 bases removed from V and 2 bases from J, the gap between germline ends came to 8 bases.

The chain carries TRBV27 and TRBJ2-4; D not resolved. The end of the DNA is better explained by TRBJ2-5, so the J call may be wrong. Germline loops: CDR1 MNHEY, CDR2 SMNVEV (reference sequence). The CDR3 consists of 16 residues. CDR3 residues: CASSLAPLDGQETQYF. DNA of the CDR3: TGTGCCAGCAGTTTAGCCCCACTGGACGGTCAAGAGACCCAGTACTTC.

The CDR3 here is CSVGGQGAGTDTQYF. The CDR3 coding sequence is TGCAGCGTTGGGGGGCAGGGGGCTGGGACAGATACGCAGTATTTT. V usage is TRBV29-1 and J usage is TRBJ2-3; TRBD1 matches 8 bases. CDR3 size: 15 residues. Germline V CDR1 and CDR2: SQVTM, ANQGSEA. With V trimmed by 4 bases and J by 3 bases, 9 bases remained unmatched.

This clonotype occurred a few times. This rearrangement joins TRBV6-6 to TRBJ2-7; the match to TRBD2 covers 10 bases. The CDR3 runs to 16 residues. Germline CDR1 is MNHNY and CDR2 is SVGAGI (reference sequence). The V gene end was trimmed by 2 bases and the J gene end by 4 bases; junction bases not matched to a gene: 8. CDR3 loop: CASSYGPLAGGYEQYF. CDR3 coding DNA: TGTGCCAGCAGTTACGGGCCGTTAGCGGGGGGATACGAGCAGTACTTC.

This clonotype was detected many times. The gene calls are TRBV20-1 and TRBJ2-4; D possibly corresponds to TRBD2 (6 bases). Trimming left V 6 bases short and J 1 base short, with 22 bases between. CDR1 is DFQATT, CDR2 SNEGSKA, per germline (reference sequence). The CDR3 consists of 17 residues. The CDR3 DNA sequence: TGCAGTGCCCCGCTCGGGGAGGCCCCTCTGGCCAAAAACATTCAGTACTTC. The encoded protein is CSAPLGEAPLAKNIQYF.

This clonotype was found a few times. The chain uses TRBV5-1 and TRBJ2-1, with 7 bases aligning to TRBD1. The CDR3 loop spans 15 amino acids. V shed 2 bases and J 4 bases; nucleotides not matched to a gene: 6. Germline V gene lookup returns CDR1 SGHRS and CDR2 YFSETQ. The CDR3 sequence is CASSFRQGEYNEQFF. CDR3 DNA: TGCGCCAGCAGCTTCCGTCAGGGGGAATACAATGAGCAGTTCTTC.

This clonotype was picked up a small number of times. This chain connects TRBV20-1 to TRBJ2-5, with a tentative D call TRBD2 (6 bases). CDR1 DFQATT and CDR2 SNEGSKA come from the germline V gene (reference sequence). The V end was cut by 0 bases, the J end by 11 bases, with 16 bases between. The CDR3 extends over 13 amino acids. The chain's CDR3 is CSARDLRGREQYF. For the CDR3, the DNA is TGCAGTGCTAGAGATCTTCGAGGACGGGAGCAGTACTTC.

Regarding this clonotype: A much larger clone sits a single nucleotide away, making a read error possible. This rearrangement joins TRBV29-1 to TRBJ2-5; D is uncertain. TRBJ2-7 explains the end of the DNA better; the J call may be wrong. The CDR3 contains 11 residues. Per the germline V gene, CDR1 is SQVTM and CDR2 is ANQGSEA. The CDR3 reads CSVAPGNEQYF. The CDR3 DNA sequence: TGCAGCGTTGCTCCTGGTAACGAGCAGTACTTC.

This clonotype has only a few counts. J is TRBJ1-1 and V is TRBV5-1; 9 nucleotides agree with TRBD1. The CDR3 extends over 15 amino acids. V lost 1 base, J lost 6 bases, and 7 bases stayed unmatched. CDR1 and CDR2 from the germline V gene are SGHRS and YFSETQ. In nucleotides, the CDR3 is TGCGCCAGCAGCTTGTTGTCACAGGGGGCGGCTGAAGCTTTCTTT. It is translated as CASSLLSQGAAEAFF.

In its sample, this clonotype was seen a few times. This CDR3 reads CSATTSASYEQYF. The DNA of the CDR3 is TGCAGTGCCACGACTAGCGCCTCCTACGAGCAGTACTTC. The chain couples TRBV20-1 to TRBJ2-7, with 8 bases aligning to TRBD2. The CDR3 extends over 13 amino acids. In germline, CDR1 is DFQATT, CDR2 SNEGSKA (reference sequence). The junction had 4 bases not matched to a gene; V was cut back by 6 bases and J by 0 bases.

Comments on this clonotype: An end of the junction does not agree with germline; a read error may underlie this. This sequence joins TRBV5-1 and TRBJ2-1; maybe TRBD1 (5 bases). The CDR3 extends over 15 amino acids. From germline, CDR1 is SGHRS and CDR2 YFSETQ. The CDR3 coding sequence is TGCGCCGGCAGCTTGGCAGGGAAATCTAACAATGAGCAGTTCTTC. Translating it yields CAGSLAGKSNNEQFF.

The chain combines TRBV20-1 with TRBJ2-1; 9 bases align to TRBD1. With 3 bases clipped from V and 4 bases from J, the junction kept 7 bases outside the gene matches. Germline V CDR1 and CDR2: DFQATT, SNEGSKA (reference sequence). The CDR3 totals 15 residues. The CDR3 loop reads CSASSTGGKYNEQFF. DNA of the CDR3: TGCAGTGCTAGTTCCACAGGGGGCAAATACAATGAGCAGTTCTTC.

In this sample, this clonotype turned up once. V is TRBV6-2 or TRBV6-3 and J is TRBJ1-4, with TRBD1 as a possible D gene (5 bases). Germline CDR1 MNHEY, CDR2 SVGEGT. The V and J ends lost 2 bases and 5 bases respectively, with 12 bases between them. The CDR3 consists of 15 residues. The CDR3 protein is CASSYAGAGNEKLFF. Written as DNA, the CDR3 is TGTGCCAGCAGTTACGCCGGGGCAGGGAATGAAAAACTGTTTTTT.

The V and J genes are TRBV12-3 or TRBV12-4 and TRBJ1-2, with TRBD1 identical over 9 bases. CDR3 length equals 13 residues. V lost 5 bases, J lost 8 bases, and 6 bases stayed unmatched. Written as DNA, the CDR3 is TGTGCCAGCAGTGGTGGGACAGGGAGGGGCTACACCTTC. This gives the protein CASSGGTGRGYTF.

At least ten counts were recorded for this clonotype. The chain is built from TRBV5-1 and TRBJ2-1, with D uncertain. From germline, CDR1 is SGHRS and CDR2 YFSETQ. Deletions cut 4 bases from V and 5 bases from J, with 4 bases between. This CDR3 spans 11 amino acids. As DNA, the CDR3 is TGCGCCAGCAGCCATGACAATGAGCAGTTCTTC. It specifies CASSHDNEQFF. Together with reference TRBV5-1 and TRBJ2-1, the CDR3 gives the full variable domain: KAGVTQTPRYLIKTRGQQVTLSCSPISGHRSVSWYQQTPGQGLQFLFEYFSETQRNKGNFPGRFSGRQFSNSRSEMNVSTLELGDSALYLCASSHDNEQFFGPGTRLTVL.

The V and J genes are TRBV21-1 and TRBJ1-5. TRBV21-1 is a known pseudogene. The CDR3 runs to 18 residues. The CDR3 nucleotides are TGTGCCAGCAGCAAAAAGTCTCGGGGGGTCTACAAAAATCAGCCCCAGCATTTT. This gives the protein CASSKKSRGVYKNQPQHF.

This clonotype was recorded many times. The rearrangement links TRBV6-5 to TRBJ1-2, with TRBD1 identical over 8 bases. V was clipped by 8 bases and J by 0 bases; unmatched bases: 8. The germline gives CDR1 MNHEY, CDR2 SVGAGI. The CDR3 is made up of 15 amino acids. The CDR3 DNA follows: TGTGCCAGCCGCTATGGGGACAGGCCTAACTATGGCTACACCTTC. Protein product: CASRYGDRPNYGYTF.

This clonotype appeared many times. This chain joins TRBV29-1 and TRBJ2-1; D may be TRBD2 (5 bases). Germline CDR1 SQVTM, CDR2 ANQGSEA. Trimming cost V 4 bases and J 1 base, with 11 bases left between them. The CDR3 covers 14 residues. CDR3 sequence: CSVGSGRSYNEQFF. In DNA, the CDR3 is TGCAGCGTTGGGTCGGGAAGGTCCTACAATGAGCAGTTCTTC.

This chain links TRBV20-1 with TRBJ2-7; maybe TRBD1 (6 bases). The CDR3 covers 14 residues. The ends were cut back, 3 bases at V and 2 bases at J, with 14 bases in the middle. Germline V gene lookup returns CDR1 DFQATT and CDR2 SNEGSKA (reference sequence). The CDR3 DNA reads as TGCAGTGCTAGCAACAGGGTCACAACCTACGAGCAGTACTTC. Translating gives CSASNRVTTYEQYF.

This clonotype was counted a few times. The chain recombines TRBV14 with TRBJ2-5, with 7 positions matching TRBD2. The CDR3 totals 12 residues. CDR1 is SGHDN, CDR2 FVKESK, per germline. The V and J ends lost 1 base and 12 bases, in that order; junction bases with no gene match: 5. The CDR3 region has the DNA TGTGCCAGCAGCCAAGGACTAGCCGGGAAGTACTTC. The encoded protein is CASSQGLAGKYF.